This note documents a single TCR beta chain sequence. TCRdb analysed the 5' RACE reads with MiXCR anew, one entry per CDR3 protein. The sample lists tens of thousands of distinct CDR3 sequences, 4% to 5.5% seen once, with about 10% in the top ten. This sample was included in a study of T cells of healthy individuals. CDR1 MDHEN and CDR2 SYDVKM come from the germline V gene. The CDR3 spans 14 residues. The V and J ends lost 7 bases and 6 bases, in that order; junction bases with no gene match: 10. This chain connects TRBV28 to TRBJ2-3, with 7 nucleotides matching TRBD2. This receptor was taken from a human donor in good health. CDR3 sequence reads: CASKPSGAGDTQYF. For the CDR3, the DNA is TGTGCCAGCAAGCCCAGCGGGGCTGGGGATACGCAGTATTTT.